The 11 T cell receptor beta chains below were found in one sample sequenced in a study of somatic mutations in cytotoxic T cells in rheumatoid arthritis. Measured with immunoSEQ multiplex PCR; TCRdb has only the in-frame clones, and not every one. This sample has 18,000 or so clones; approximately 80% occur once, and the top ten carry around 8.9%. Source material: CD8+ T cells sorted from blood. Receptor source: an adult with rheumatoid arthritis.

This clone appeared once. The rearrangement uses TRBV27 and TRBJ1-2; a weak D match, TRBD1 (5 bases). Germline V CDR1 and CDR2: MNHEY, SMNVEV (reference sequence). V shed 0 bases and J shed 7 bases, with 15 bases lying between them. This CDR3 has 15 residues. The CDR3 region is CASSLSGGTYIGYTF. CDR3 DNA sequence: TGTGCCAGCAGTTTATCCGGGGGAACCTATATTGGCTACACCTTC.

In this sample, this clone turned up once. The rearrangement links TRBV2 to TRBJ1-1; unclear D gene. The CDR3 covers 14 residues. The ends were cut back, 6 bases at V and 1 base at J, with 12 bases in the middle. Looked up from germline, CDR1 is SNHLY and CDR2 is FYNNEI. CDR3 amino acids: CASRPHSSNTEAFF. CDR3 nucleotide sequence: TGTGCCAGCAGGCCTCATTCGTCGAACACTGAAGCTTTCTTT.

The chain has TRBV6-5 and TRBJ1-2, with 12 bases identical to TRBD1. This CDR3 has 14 residues. CDR1 and CDR2 from the germline V gene are MNHEY and SVGAGI. The V segment lost 6 bases and the J segment 8 bases; nucleotides outside the gene matches: 7. The CDR3 reads CASSLVGTGGGYTF. DNA for the CDR3: TGTGCCAGCAGCCTAGTCGGGACAGGGGGCGGCTACACCTTC.

The V gene is TRBV7-9, the J gene TRBJ2-7; 10 bases line up with TRBD2. With V trimmed by 3 bases and J by 3 bases, 5 bases remained unmatched. This CDR3 is 15 amino acids long. Germline CDR1 and CDR2: SEHNR and FQNEAQ (reference sequence). The CDR3, as DNA: TGTGCCAGCAGCTTGATCGGGACTAGCGTCTACGAGCAGTACTTC. Its protein product is CASSLIGTSVYEQYF.

In DNA, the CDR3 is TGTGCCACCGGACAGGCCTCCTACGAGCAGTACTTC. This codes for CATGQASYEQYF. This chain connects TRBV2 to TRBJ2-7; 7 nucleotides align to TRBD1. The CDR3 is 12 amino acids. The ends lost 10 bases at V and 0 bases at J; junction bases unmatched: 3. Germline-derived CDR1 and CDR2 are SNHLY and FYNNEI.

J is TRBJ2-3 and V is TRBV7-8; D unresolved. Germline V gives CDR1 SGHVS, CDR2 FQNEAQ. The CDR3 is 11 residues long. The V end lost 10 bases, the J end lost 2 bases, and 7 bases lay between the germline ends. CDR3: CAIDPTDTQYF. DNA for the CDR3: TGTGCCATCGATCCCACAGATACGCAGTATTTT. Based on the CDR3 plus reference TRBV7-8 and TRBJ2-3, the full variable domain is GAGVSQSPRYKVAKRGQDVALRCDPISGHVSLFWYQQALGQGPEFLTYFQNEAQLDKSGLPSDRFFAERPEGSVSTLKIQRTQQEDSAVYLCAIDPTDTQYFGPGTRLTVL.

This clone was counted between two and nine times. CDR3 sequence: CASSWGQGDYEQYF. DNA for the CDR3: TGTGCCAGCAGCTGGGGACAGGGGGACTACGAGCAGTACTTC. The chain carries TRBV7-2 and TRBJ2-7; TRBD1 agrees at 11 bases. In germline, CDR1 is SGHTA, CDR2 FQGNSA. The CDR3 length is 14 residues. V lost 4 bases to trimming and J lost 3 bases; unmatched junction nucleotides: 2.

The rearrangement joins TRBV19 to TRBJ1-5; 9 bases map to TRBD1. Per the germline V gene, CDR1 is LNHDA and CDR2 is SQIVND (reference sequence). After removal of 4 bases from V and 1 base from J, the junction contained 2 bases not matched to a gene. The CDR3 covers 15 residues. The CDR3 spells CASSTGQGSNQPQHF. The CDR3, as DNA: TGTGCCAGTAGTACAGGACAGGGGAGCAATCAGCCCCAGCATTTT.

This rearrangement joins TRBV4-2 to TRBJ1-1; no reliable D call. The CDR3 sequence is 15 residues long. Per germline, CDR1 LGHNA and CDR2 YNFKEQ. The V and J ends lost 0 bases and 1 base respectively, with 9 bases between them. CDR3 residues: CASSQDKGSNTEAFF. The CDR3 nucleotides read TGTGCCAGCAGCCAAGACAAAGGGTCGAACACTGAAGCTTTCTTT.

The chain combines TRBV13 with TRBJ2-1, with no clear D. The CDR3 consists of 12 residues. Germline V lookup: CDR1 PRHDT, CDR2 FYEKMQ (reference sequence). The V end lost 7 bases, the J end lost 7 bases, and 11 bases lay between the germline ends. CDR3 amino acids: CASTPIGNEQFF. The CDR3 DNA reads TGTGCCAGCACCCCAATCGGTAATGAGCAGTTCTTC.

The V call is TRBV7-2, the J call TRBJ2-7; no clear D. Trimming removed 0 bases from V and 3 bases from J, with 6 bases in between. The CDR3 has 13 residues. In germline, CDR1 is SGHTA, CDR2 FQGNSA. CDR3 protein: CASSLAGDYEQYF. The CDR3 bases are TGTGCCAGCAGCTTAGCTGGCGACTACGAGCAGTACTTC. Drawing the rest from reference TRBV7-2 and TRBJ2-7, the complete variable domain is GAGVSQSPSNKVTEKGKDVELRCDPISGHTALYWYRQSLGQGLEFLIYFQGNSAPDKSGLPSDRFSAERTGGSVSTLTIQRTQQEDSAVYLCASSLAGDYEQYFGPGTRLTVT.